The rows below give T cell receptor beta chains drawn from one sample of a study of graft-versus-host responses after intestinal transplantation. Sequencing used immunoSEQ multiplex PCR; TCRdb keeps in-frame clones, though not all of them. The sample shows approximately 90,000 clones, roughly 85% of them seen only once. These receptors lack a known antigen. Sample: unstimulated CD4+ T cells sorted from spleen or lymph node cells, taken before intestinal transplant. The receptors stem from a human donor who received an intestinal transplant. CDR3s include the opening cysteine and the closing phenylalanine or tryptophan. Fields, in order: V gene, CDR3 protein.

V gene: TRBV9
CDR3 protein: CASSVSSQGAGTEAFF

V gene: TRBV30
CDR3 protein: CAWEQGGGSSYEQYF

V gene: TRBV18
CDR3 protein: CASSPNQGSIAKNIQYF

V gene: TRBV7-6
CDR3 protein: CASSKTGRGVTDTQYF

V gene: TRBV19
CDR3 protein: CASSIFGGDRETQYF

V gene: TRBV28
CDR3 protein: CASSFLGTSGNIQYF

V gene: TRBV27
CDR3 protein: CASSTSSGRALNEQYF

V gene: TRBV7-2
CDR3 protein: CASRYNRGPQYF

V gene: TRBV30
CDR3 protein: CAWAQGDGYGYTF

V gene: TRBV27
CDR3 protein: CASSWSRSGGSHEQYF

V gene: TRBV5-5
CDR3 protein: CASSLNGLAGWHQYF

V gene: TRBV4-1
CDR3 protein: CASSLRRDYEQYF

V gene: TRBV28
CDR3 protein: CATDTSYEQYF

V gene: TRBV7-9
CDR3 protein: CASSNTRGRNYGYTF

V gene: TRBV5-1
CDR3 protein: CASSSAKGTEATNEKLFF

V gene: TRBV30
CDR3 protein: CASGTSAAGELFF

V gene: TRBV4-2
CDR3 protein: CASSQATAQGGGYTF

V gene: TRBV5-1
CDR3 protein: CASSLGRAGNEQFF

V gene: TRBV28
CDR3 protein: CASSPQGHSNQPQHF

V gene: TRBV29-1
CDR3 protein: CSPSSKYSNQPQHF

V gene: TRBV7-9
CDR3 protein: CASSVGQGNTEAFF

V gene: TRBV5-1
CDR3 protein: CASSDLFRKAGDSYEQYF

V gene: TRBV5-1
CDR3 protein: CASSGITGAPNHRETQYF

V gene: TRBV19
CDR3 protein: CASSEGVFHEKLFF

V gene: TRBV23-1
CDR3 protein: CASSQLGTRDRIYEQYF

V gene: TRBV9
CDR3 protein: CASSVDSTGVYGYTF

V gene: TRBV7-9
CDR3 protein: CASSLGQGAEETQYF

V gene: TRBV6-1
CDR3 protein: CASSGTGYRAKLFF

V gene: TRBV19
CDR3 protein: CASSRTGVYEQYF

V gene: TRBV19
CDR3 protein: CASSTFRSSQGTETQYF

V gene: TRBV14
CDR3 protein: CASSQTRLDRLEKLFF

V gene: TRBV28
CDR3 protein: CASTQIPGLPYYEQYF

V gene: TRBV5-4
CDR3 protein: CASSLGDRVFEQYF

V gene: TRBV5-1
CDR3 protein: CASSQRGAYYEQYF

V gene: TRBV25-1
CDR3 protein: CASSEAATNEQFF

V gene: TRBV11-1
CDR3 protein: CASSYGLAGVSTDTQYF

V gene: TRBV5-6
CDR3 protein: CASSFHQGVNGYTF

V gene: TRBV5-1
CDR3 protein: CASSLDAGGTEAFF

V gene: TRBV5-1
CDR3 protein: CASSSTTGRVQETQYF

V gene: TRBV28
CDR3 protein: CASSFDTNTGELFF

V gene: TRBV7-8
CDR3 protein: CASSQPGYGYTF

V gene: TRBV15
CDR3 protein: CATSRITGAGNTIYF

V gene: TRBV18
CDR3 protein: CASSPWTGGLSYEQYF

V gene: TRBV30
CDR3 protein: CAWGAWTYEQYF

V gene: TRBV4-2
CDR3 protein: CASSQRWTGATEAFF